This TCR beta chain was recovered during a study of spatial heterogeneity in lung cancer. Documented time point: sample taken at primary tumor resection. The input material, whole RNA from tumor, nontumor lung or frozen PBMC, was sequenced unsorted. Samples were donated by 72 untreated early-stage non-small cell lung cancer patients. TCRdb recomputed calls from the 5' RACE reads with MiXCR, one row per CDR3 protein. This repertoire shows under 75,000 distinct CDR3 sequences, approximately 8.9% found once; its top ten account for approximately 16%. This clonotype appeared a few times. The specimen was PBMCs, collected at surgery. The clonotype originates from a female donor with early-stage non-small cell lung cancer.

CDR3 DNA sequence: TGTGCCAGCAGTAGACAGCAAGAAGATGGCTACACCTTC. It codes for CASSRQQEDGYTF. This sequence joins TRBV6-6 and TRBJ1-2, with D maybe TRBD1 (5 bases). V was clipped by 5 bases and J by 6 bases, with 13 bases between them. This CDR3 is 13 amino acids long. Germline CDR1 is MNHNY and CDR2 is SVGAGI (reference sequence).